Sequencing of this T cell receptor (beta chain) was carried out in a study of shared clonotypes between healthy human individuals. The wider study: Donors had three CD4 naive, three CD4 memory, two CD8 naive and one CD8 memory plate apiece.

In the naive CD8 group, cells lacked CD45RO and were positively selected for CCR7, so terminally differentiated effector memory CD45RA+ cells were left out. The donors were adults (healthy and HIV-negative) with no recent acute infections or vaccinations. This clone was picked up one time. Its target is not known. The CDR3 is made up of 16 amino acids. CDR1 and CDR2 from the germline V gene are SGHVS and FQNEAQ. Trimming cost V 0 bases and J 3 bases; bases outside gene matches: 5. Each PCR replicate from the sorted subsets contained about 180 ng DNA, which is about 30,000 T cell genomes. Clones were read by immunoSEQ multiplex PCR, and TCRdb kept only the in-frame ones, dropping some. Of 1.5 million to 2.5 million clones in the sample, less than 95% were seen once. General study points: Sharing across a handful of donors was seen in 4% to 6.5% of naive CD4 clonotypes.

This chain connects TRBV7-8 to TRBJ1-2; 9 positions agree with TRBD1. The sequenced sample was naive CD8+ T cells sorted from blood. The clonotype comes from a young man in good health. The CDR3 here is CASSLASRTGDYGYTF. In DNA form, the CDR3 reads TGTGCCAGCAGCTTAGCCTCCAGGACAGGGGACTATGGCTACACCTTC.